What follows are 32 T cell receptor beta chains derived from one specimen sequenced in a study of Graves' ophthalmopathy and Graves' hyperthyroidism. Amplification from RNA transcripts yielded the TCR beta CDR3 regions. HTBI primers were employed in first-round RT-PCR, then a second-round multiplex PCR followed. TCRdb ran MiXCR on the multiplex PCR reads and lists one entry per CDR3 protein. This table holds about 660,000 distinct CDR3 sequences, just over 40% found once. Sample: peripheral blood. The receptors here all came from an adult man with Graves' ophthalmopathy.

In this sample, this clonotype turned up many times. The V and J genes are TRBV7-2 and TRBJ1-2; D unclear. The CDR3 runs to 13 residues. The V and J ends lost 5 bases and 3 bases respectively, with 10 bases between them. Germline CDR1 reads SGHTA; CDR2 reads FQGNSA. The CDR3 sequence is CASSQAEDYGYTF. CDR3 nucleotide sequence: TGTGCCAGCAGCCAGGCAGAAGACTATGGCTACACCTTC.

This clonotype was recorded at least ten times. This CDR3 is CASSQGTRYYEQYF. CDR3 nucleotides: TGTGCCAGCAGCCAAGGTACCCGGTACTACGAGCAGTACTTC. The chain is built from TRBV14 and TRBJ2-7, with no clear D. The V end lost 1 base, the J end lost 3 bases, and 10 bases lay between the germline ends. CDR1 is SGHDN and CDR2 is FVKESK in the germline V gene. The CDR3 covers 14 residues.

In DNA, the CDR3 is TGTGCCAGCAGCTTAAAGGGGGACAGTCCTAATGAAAAACTGTTTTTT. This sequence encodes CASSLKGDSPNEKLFF. This sequence joins TRBV7-9 and TRBJ1-4, with 7 bases lining up with TRBD1. Germline assignment: CDR1 SEHNR and CDR2 FQNEAQ (reference sequence). With 2 bases clipped from V and 3 bases from J, the junction kept 6 bases outside the gene matches. The CDR3 spans 16 residues.

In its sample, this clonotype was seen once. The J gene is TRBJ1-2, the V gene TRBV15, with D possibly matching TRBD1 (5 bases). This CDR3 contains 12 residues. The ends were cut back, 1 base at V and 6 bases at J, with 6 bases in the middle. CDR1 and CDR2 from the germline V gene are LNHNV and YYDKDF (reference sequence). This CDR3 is CATSRGGDGYTF. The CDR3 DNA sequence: TGTGCCACCAGCAGAGGGGGGGATGGCTACACCTTC. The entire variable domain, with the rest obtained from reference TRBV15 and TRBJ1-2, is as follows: DAMVIQNPRYQVTQFGKPVTLSCSQTLNHNVMYWYQQKSSQAPKLLFHYYDKDFNNEADTPDNFQSRRPNTSFCFLDIRSPGLGDTAMYLCATSRGGDGYTFGSGTRLTVV.

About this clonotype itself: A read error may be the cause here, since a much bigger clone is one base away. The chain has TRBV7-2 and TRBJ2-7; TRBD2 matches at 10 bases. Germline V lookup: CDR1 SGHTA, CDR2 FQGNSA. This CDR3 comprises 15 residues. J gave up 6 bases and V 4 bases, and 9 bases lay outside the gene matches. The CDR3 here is CASSYQGLAAFEQYV. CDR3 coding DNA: TGTGCCAGCAGCTACCAAGGACTAGCGGCCTTCGAGCAGTACGTC.

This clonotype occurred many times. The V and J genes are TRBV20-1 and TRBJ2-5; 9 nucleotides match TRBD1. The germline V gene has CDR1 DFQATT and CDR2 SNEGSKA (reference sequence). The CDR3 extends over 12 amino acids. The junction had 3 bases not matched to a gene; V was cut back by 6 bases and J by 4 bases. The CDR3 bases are TGCAGTGCCTGGGACAGGGCAGAGACCCAGTACTTC. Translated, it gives CSAWDRAETQYF.

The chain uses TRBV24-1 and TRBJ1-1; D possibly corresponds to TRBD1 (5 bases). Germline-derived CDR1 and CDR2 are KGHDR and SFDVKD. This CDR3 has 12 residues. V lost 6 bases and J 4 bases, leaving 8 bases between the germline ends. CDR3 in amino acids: CATSSGGTEAFF. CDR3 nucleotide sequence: TGTGCCACCAGTTCTGGGGGCACTGAAGCTTTCTTT.

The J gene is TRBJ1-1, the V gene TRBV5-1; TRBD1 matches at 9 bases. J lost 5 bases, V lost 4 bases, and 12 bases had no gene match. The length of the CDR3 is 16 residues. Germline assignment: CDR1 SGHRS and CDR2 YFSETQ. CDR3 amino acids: CASSIDGTGSVTEAFF. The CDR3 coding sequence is TGCGCCAGCAGCATAGACGGGACAGGGTCGGTGACTGAAGCTTTCTTT. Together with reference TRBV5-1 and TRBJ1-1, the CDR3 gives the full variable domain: KAGVTQTPRYLIKTRGQQVTLSCSPISGHRSVSWYQQTPGQGLQFLFEYFSETQRNKGNFPGRFSGRQFSNSRSEMNVSTLELGDSALYLCASSIDGTGSVTEAFFGQGTRLTVV.

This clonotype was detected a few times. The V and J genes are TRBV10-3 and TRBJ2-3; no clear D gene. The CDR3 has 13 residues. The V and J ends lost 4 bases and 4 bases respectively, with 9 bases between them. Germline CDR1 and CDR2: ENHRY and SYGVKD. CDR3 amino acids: CAISVPGSDTQYF. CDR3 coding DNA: TGTGCCATCAGTGTCCCTGGATCAGATACGCAGTATTTT.

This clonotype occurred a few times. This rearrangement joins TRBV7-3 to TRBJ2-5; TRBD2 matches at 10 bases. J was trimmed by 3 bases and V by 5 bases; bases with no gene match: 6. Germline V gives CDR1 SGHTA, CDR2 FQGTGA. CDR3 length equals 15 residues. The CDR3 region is CASSRTSGAEETQYF. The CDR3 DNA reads TGTGCCAGCAGCAGAACTAGCGGGGCGGAAGAGACCCAGTACTTC.

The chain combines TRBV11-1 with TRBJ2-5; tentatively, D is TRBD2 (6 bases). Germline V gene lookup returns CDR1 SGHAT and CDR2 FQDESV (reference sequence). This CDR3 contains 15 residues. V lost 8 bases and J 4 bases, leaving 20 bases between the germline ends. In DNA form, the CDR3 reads TGTGCCAGCGCCCGAAAGGAGGAGGGAGCAGAGACCCAGTACTTC. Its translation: CASARKEEGAETQYF.

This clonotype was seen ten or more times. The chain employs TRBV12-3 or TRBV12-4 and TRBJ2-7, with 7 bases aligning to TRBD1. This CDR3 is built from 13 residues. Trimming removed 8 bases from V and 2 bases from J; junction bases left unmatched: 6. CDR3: CASGVQGAYEQYF. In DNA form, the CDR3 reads TGTGCCAGCGGAGTGCAGGGGGCCTACGAGCAGTACTTC.

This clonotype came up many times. CDR3 sequence: CASSPPGLIKAAFF. The CDR3 DNA is TGTGCCAGCAGTCCGCCGGGACTTATTAAGGCAGCTTTCTTT. This sequence joins TRBV12-3 or TRBV12-4 and TRBJ1-1; tentatively, D is TRBD1 (5 bases). CDR3 size: 14 residues. V was clipped by 5 bases and J by 10 bases, with 20 bases between them.

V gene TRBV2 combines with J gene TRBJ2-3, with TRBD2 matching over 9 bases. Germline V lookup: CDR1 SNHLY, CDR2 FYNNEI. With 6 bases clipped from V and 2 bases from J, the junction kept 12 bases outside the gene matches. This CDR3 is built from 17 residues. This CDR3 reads CASRGLAGSDFTDTQYF. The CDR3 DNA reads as TGTGCCAGCAGAGGGCTAGCGGGGTCCGATTTCACAGATACGCAGTATTTT.

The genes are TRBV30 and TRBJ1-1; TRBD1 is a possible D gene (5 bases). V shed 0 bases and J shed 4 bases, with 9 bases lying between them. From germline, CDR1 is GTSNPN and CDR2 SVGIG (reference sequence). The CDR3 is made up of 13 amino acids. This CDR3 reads CAWSVSGTTEAFF. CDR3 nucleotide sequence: TGTGCCTGGAGTGTGTCGGGGACCACTGAAGCTTTCTTT.

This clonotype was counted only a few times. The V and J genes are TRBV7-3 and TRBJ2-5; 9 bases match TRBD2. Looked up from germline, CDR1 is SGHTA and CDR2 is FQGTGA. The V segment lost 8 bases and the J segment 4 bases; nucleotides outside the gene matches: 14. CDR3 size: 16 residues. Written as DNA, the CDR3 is TGTGCCAGCTCACCGGGGTCTAGCGGGATTGGAGAGACCCAGTACTTC. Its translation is CASSPGSSGIGETQYF.

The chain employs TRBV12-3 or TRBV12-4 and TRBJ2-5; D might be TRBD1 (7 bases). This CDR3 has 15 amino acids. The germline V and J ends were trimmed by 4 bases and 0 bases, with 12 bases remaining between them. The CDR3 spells CASSWTGGYQETQYF. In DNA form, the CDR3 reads TGTGCCAGCAGTTGGACAGGAGGGTACCAAGAGACCCAGTACTTC.

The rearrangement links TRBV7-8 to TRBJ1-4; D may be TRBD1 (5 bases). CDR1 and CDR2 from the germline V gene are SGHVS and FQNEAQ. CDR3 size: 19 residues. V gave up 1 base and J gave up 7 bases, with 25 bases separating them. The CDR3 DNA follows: TGTGCCAGCAGCTTAGGAACATTCGTCGGGGCCTCTATGAGTGAAAAACTGTTTTTT. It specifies CASSLGTFVGASMSEKLFF.

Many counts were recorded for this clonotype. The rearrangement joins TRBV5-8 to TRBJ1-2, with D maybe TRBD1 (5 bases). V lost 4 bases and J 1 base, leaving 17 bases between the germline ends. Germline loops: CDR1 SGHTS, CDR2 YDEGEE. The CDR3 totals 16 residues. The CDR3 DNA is TGTGCCAGCAGCGCGATGGCGGGGACCAATAACTATGGCTACACCTTC. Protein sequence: CASSAMAGTNNYGYTF.

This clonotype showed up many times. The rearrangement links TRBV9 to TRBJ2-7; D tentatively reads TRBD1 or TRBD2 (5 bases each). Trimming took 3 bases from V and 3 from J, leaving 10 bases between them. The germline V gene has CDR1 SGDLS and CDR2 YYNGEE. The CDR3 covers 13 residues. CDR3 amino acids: CASSGRDGYEQYF. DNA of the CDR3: TGTGCCAGCAGCGGTCGGGACGGCTACGAGCAGTACTTC.

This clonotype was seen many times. The CDR3 here is CSARDQGWGNGYTF. The CDR3, as DNA: TGCAGTGCTAGAGATCAGGGGTGGGGGAATGGCTACACCTTC. J is TRBJ1-2 and V is TRBV20-1; D might be TRBD1 (6 bases). Germline CDR1 and CDR2: DFQATT and SNEGSKA (reference sequence). This CDR3 is 14 amino acids long. The V and J ends lost 0 bases and 6 bases respectively, with 14 bases between them.

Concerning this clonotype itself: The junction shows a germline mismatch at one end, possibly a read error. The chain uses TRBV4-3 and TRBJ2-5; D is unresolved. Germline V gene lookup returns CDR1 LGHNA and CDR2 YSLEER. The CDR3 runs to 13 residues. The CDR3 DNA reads TGCGTCAGCAGCCAAGTCGTCCAAGAGACCCAGTACTTC. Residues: CVSSQVVQETQYF.

CDR3 sequence (DNA): TGTGCCACCAGCAGCCAAGGAAATAGCTACGAGCAGTACTTC. Translated: CATSSQGNSYEQYF. The chain has TRBV15 and TRBJ2-7, with D uncertain. Germline V gene lookup returns CDR1 LNHNV and CDR2 YYDKDF (reference sequence). The CDR3 runs to 14 residues. V gave up 3 bases and J gave up 3 bases, with 12 bases separating them.

The CDR3 region has the DNA TGCAGCGTGACAACAGGGGCTAACACTGAAGCTTTCTTT. Translation: CSVTTGANTEAFF. J is TRBJ1-1 and V is TRBV29-1, with TRBD1 matching 7 bases. J was trimmed by 2 bases and V by 6 bases; bases with no gene match: 6. Germline CDR1 SQVTM, CDR2 ANQGSEA. CDR3 length: 13 amino acids.

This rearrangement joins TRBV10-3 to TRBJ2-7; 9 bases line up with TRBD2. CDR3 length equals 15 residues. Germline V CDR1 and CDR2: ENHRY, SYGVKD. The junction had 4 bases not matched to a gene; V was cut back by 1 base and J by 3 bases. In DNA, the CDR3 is TGTGCCATCAGTGAGTTGACTAGCGGAAACTACGAGCAGTACTTC. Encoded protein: CAISELTSGNYEQYF.

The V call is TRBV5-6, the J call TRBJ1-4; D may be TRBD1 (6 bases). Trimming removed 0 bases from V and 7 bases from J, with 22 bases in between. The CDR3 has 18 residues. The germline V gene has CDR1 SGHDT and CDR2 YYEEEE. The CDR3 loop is CASSLALPLTGSTEKLFF. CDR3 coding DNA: TGTGCCAGCAGCTTGGCTCTCCCCCTGACAGGTTCAACTGAAAAACTGTTTTTT.

The DNA of the CDR3 is TGTGCCAGCAGCCAAGTACTAACCACTGAAGCTTTCTTT. It is translated as CASSQVLTTEAFF. V is TRBV9 and J is TRBJ1-1, with no clear D. The CDR3 has 13 residues. V was shortened by 4 bases and J by 4 bases, with 11 bases between the two germline ends. Germline loops: CDR1 SGDLS, CDR2 YYNGEE.

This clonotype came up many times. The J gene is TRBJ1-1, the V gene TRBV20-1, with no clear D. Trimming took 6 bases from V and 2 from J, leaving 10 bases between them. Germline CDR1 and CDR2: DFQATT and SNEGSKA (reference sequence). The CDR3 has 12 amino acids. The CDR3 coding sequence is TGCAGTGCCTCGGGCTCCAACACTGAAGCTTTCTTT. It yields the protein CSASGSNTEAFF.

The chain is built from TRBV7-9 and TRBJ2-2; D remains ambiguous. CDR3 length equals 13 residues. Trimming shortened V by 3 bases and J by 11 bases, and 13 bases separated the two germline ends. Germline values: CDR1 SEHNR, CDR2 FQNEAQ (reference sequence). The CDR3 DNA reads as TGTGCCAGCAGCTTTAGGGCGGTGGGCGAGCTGTTTTTT. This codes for CASSFRAVGELFF.

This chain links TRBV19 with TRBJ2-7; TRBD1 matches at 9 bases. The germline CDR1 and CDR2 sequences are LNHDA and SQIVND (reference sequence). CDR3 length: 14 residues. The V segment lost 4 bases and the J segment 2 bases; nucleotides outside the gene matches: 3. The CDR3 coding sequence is TGTGCCAGTAGTACTGACAGGGGGGCCTACGAGCAGTACTTC. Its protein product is CASSTDRGAYEQYF.

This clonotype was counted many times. The CDR3 bases are TGCGCCAGCAGTGAGTTGGCGGGAGGGGGGAACACCGGGGAGCTGTTTTTT. It yields the protein CASSELAGGGNTGELFF. J is TRBJ2-2 and V is TRBV10-2, with 9 bases fitting TRBD2. This CDR3 contains 17 residues. Germline V gene data show CDR1 as WSHSY and CDR2 as SAAADI. V was clipped by 1 base and J by 1 base; unmatched bases: 4.

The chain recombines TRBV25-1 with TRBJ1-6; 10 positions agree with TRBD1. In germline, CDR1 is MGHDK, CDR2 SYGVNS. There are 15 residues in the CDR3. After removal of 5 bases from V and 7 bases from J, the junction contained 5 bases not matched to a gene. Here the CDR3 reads CASSPTGGLNSPLHF. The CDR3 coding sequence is TGTGCCAGCAGTCCGACAGGGGGCCTCAATTCACCCCTCCACTTT.